This T cell receptor (beta chain) appears in the sequencing data of a study of response to subunit inactivated influenza vaccine. TCRdb passed the RT-PCR reads through MiXCR, listing each CDR3 protein once. The table lists approximately 500,000 distinct CDR3 sequences, under 25% of them singletons. The germline V gene has CDR1 SGHRS and CDR2 YFSETQ. The CDR3 extends over 15 amino acids. V shed 1 base, J shed 5 bases, and the junction held 5 bases outside the gene matches. The sample was also reused in another study, on T cells expressing NK-cell markers. That source reports: For TCR beta, cDNA was produced by 5'RACE template switching with UMIs. HCMV seropositivity characterized seven of the eight sequenced donors, and seronegativity one. The contribution of dominant NKG2C+ clonotypes to CD8+ T cells in roughly 6 donors was about 1.0-8%. Where a handful of donors were concerned, these clonotypes also led the CD3+CD56-NKG2C+ fraction.

The chain has TRBV5-1 and TRBJ2-7, with 11 bases fitting TRBD2. The input for sequencing was CD4+ T cells sorted from PBMCs, taken 11 to 12 days after vaccination. The sequence came from a middle-aged man who received an inactivated influenza vaccine. Written as DNA, the CDR3 is TGCGCCAGCAGCTTGACTAGCGGGGGAACCCACGAGCAGTACTTC. Translation gives CASSLTSGGTHEQYF. Supplemented by reference TRBV5-1 and TRBJ2-7, the full variable domain reads KAGVTQTPRYLIKTRGQQVTLSCSPISGHRSVSWYQQTPGQGLQFLFEYFSETQRNKGNFPGRFSGRQFSNSRSEMNVSTLELGDSALYLCASSLTSGGTHEQYFGPGTRLTVT.